This entry lists 30 T cell receptor beta chains sequenced from one sample in a study of cytomegalovirus exposure and HLA in healthy donors. Vbeta (60) and Jbeta (13) primers were used in the PCR. Using immunoSEQ multiplex PCR, the repertoire was profiled, and TCRdb retains in-frame clones only, with some absent. This table has about 270,000 clones, about 75% appearing once. Material: PBMCs. The source is a female donor in good health and CMV-seronegative.

The chain uses TRBV2 and TRBJ1-5, with D possibly matching TRBD1 (5 bases). V gave up 1 base and J gave up 3 bases, with 7 bases separating them. CDR3 length: 14 amino acids. Germline lookup yields CDR1 SNHLY and CDR2 FYNNEI. Here the CDR3 reads CASSEVRANQPQHF. CDR3 bases: TGTGCCAGCAGTGAAGTCAGGGCCAATCAGCCCCAGCATTTT.

V and J are TRBV29-1 and TRBJ1-1; a weak D match, TRBD1 (6 bases). Germline loops: CDR1 SQVTM, CDR2 ANQGSEA. V was trimmed by 7 bases and J by 5 bases, leaving 14 bases between them. The CDR3 sequence is 12 residues long. This chain's CDR3 is CSALQGRTEAFF. CDR3 coding DNA: TGCAGCGCCCTCCAGGGGCGGACTGAAGCTTTCTTT.

V usage is TRBV7-8 and J usage is TRBJ1-5; 9 nucleotides align to TRBD1. With 1 base clipped from V and 0 bases from J, the junction kept 4 bases outside the gene matches. CDR1 and CDR2 (germline): SGHVS, FQNEAQ. The CDR3 has 17 amino acids. CDR3 coding DNA: TGTGCCAGCAGCTTAGTCTGGACAGGGGCTAGCAATCAGCCCCAGCATTTT. Its translation: CASSLVWTGASNQPQHF. The full variable domain, completed using reference TRBV7-8 and TRBJ1-5, is GAGVSQSPRYKVAKRGQDVALRCDPISGHVSLFWYQQALGQGPEFLTYFQNEAQLDKSGLPSDRFFAERPEGSVSTLKIQRTQQEDSAVYLCASSLVWTGASNQPQHFGDGTRLSIL.

This chain links TRBV27 with TRBJ1-1; no reliable D call. The germline V gene has CDR1 MNHEY and CDR2 SMNVEV (reference sequence). The CDR3 loop spans 11 amino acids. Trimming removed 7 bases at V and 4 bases at J, with 7 bases between. The DNA for the CDR3 is TGTGCCAGCACCCGGGGCACTGAAGCTTTCTTT. As protein: CASTRGTEAFF.

This rearrangement joins TRBV7-7 to TRBJ2-1; 7 bases align to TRBD1. Germline CDR1 is SSHAT and CDR2 is FNYEAQ (reference sequence). The CDR3 runs to 13 residues. V lost 4 bases and J lost 5; bases outside the gene matches: 2. The chain's CDR3 is CASSWDRDNEQFF. CDR3 bases: TGTGCCAGCAGCTGGGACAGAGACAATGAGCAGTTCTTC.

The sample holds a few counts of this clone. The chain couples TRBV18 to TRBJ2-1, with 7 bases aligning to TRBD2. The CDR3 consists of 17 residues. CDR1 is KGHSH, CDR2 LQKENI, per germline. Trimming cost V 3 bases and J 7 bases; bases outside gene matches: 15. CDR3: CASSPTSALTFANEQFF. CDR3 DNA sequence: TGTGCCAGCTCACCCACTAGCGCCCTAACCTTTGCGAATGAGCAGTTCTTC.

The chain combines TRBV30 with TRBJ2-3; 8 bases fit TRBD1. CDR3 length: 14 amino acids. V was pared by 5 bases and J by 0 bases, with 4 bases of the junction left unmatched. Germline V lookup: CDR1 GTSNPN, CDR2 SVGIG (reference sequence). CDR3 nucleotide sequence: TGTGCCTGGGGGACAGGCTTTAGCACAGATACGCAGTATTTT. Protein sequence: CAWGTGFSTDTQYF.

This rearrangement joins TRBV6-5 to TRBJ1-3, with 7 bases fitting TRBD1. V lost 2 bases and J lost 0; bases outside the gene matches: 4. The CDR3 covers 16 residues. Germline V CDR1 and CDR2: MNHEY, SVGAGI. This CDR3 reads CASSYTWDSSGNTIYF. The CDR3 region has the DNA TGTGCCAGCAGTTACACATGGGACAGCTCTGGAAACACCATATATTTT.

This chain connects TRBV4-1 to TRBJ2-7, with D uncertain. CDR1 and CDR2 (germline): MGHRA, YSYEKL. The CDR3 runs to 13 residues. Trimming removed 1 base at V and 6 bases at J, with 10 bases between. The CDR3 DNA reads as TGCGCCAGCAGCCAAGGCCCCCAGCGCGAGCAGTACTTC. It codes for CASSQGPQREQYF.

This chain connects TRBV5-6 to TRBJ2-7; a possible D gene is TRBD2 (5 bases). Germline loops: CDR1 SGHDT, CDR2 YYEEEE. Trimming removed 2 bases at V and 4 bases at J, with 7 bases between. This CDR3 region has 12 residues. CDR3 amino acids: CASSFEGYEQYF. The CDR3 nucleotides are TGTGCCAGCAGCTTTGAGGGTTACGAGCAGTACTTC.

The V gene is TRBV7-9, the J gene TRBJ2-1; 7 bases line up with TRBD1. The CDR3 has 15 residues. Per the germline V gene, CDR1 is SEHNR and CDR2 is FQNEAQ (reference sequence). The trim removed 1 base at V and 8 bases at J, leaving 8 bases unmatched. The CDR3 DNA is TGTGCCAGCAGCTTAGATTGGGACAGCAGCCATGAGCAGTTCTTC. This translates into CASSLDWDSSHEQFF.

This chain connects TRBV20-1 to TRBJ2-3; D not resolved. CDR3 length: 10 amino acids. Germline-derived CDR1 and CDR2 are DFQATT and SNEGSKA (reference sequence). Trimming removed 5 bases from V and 5 bases from J, with 5 bases in between. The CDR3 DNA reads TGCAGTGCTCTCGGAGATACGCAGTATTTT. Protein product: CSALGDTQYF.

The chain uses TRBV19 and TRBJ2-1; TRBD2 matches 7 bases. Per germline, CDR1 LNHDA and CDR2 SQIVND (reference sequence). This CDR3 region has 16 residues. With 3 bases clipped from V and 10 bases from J, the junction kept 15 bases outside the gene matches. The CDR3 sequence: CASSIQPGGEIGEQFF. DNA of the CDR3: TGTGCCAGTAGTATTCAGCCGGGAGGCGAGATTGGGGAGCAGTTCTTC.

CDR3 coding DNA: TGTGCCAGCAGCGTAGTGGGGGACAGGGGGCGACCCACAGATACGCAGTATTTT. It yields the protein CASSVVGDRGRPTDTQYF. V and J are TRBV9 and TRBJ2-3; 12 bases agree with TRBD1. V was clipped by 0 bases and J by 2 bases; unmatched bases: 7. In germline, CDR1 is SGDLS, CDR2 YYNGEE. The CDR3 is 18 amino acids.

The chain links TRBV2 to TRBJ2-2; possibly TRBD1 for D (5 bases). Germline CDR1 SNHLY, CDR2 FYNNEI. V shed 3 bases and J shed 4 bases, with 12 bases lying between them. This CDR3 has 15 amino acids. CDR3 DNA sequence: TGTGCCAGCAGTGATCAGGGTAGGCCCACCGGGGAGCTGTTTTTT. It translates to CASSDQGRPTGELFF.

V and J are TRBV18 and TRBJ2-7, with D possibly matching TRBD2 (5 bases). Germline assignment: CDR1 KGHSH and CDR2 LQKENI. This CDR3 comprises 13 residues. V was pared by 1 base and J by 3 bases, with 7 bases between. CDR3 in amino acids: CASSPQEGYEQYF. The DNA for the CDR3 is TGTGCCAGCTCACCACAAGAGGGCTACGAGCAGTACTTC.

Here the CDR3 DNA reads TGTGCCAGCAGCCAAGATGGTGCCAGCGCCCGGGGCTACACCTTC. This sequence encodes CASSQDGASARGYTF. This chain links TRBV14 with TRBJ1-2; no definite D call. The CDR3 totals 15 residues. Trimming cost V 0 bases and J 8 bases, with 16 bases left between them. Germline assignment: CDR1 SGHDN and CDR2 FVKESK.

This clone was counted only a few times. The rearrangement joins TRBV2 to TRBJ2-1; 12 nucleotides match TRBD2. J gave up 4 bases and V 5 bases, and 15 bases lay outside the gene matches. CDR1 and CDR2 from the germline V gene are SNHLY and FYNNEI. The CDR3 contains 19 residues. The CDR3 region has the DNA TGTGCCAGCAGTTACGACTTTCGGTCTACTAGCGGGAGGTACAATGAGCAGTTCTTC. Translated: CASSYDFRSTSGRYNEQFF.

The chain couples TRBV11-3 to TRBJ2-5, with TRBD2 as a possible D gene (6 bases). Looked up from germline, CDR1 is SGHNT and CDR2 is YENEEA. The length of the CDR3 is 15 residues. V lost 1 base, J lost 9 bases, and 18 bases lay in between. In DNA form, the CDR3 reads TGTGCCAGCAGCTTAGGTCCCCAGGGCGGGGAGGCCCAGTACTTC. This codes for CASSLGPQGGEAQYF.

This chain uses TRBV14 with TRBJ1-2, with D tentatively TRBD1 (5 bases). The germline CDR1 and CDR2 sequences are SGHDN and FVKESK. The V end was cut by 4 bases, the J end by 4 bases, with 19 bases between. The CDR3 is made up of 16 amino acids. DNA for the CDR3: TGTGCCAGCAGCCTACTTGAAGGGGCGAAATTCTATGGCTACACCTTC. It codes for CASSLLEGAKFYGYTF.

In this sample, this clone turned up a few times. This chain uses TRBV5-6 with TRBJ1-5; 9 bases are a match to TRBD1. The CDR3 runs 17 residues. CDR1 is SGHDT and CDR2 is YYEEEE in the germline V gene. Trimming took 2 bases from V and 4 from J; bases not matched to a gene: 10. The chain's CDR3 is CASSFFNRQGGNQPQHF. CDR3 DNA: TGTGCCAGCAGCTTTTTCAACCGACAGGGGGGGAATCAGCCCCAGCATTTT.

To note about this clone: Other DNA sequences in this sample translate to the same CDR3. The rearrangement joins TRBV28 to TRBJ2-5, with a possible D match to TRBD1 (8 bases). CDR1 and CDR2 from the germline V gene are MDHEN and SYDVKM. V lost 2 bases and J 4 bases, leaving 11 bases between the germline ends. There are 14 residues in the CDR3. CDR3 in DNA: TGTGCCAGCAGTTTAACAGGGGGGGGAGAGACCCAGTACTTC. It specifies CASSLTGGGETQYF.

Notes on this clone: The DNA is omitted, as the CDR3 cannot be located on it reliably, and the CDR3 follows TCRdb's listing. V gene TRBV5-1 combines with J gene TRBJ2-2; TRBD2, the D gene given by the table, was not confirmed from the DNA. Germline assignment: CDR1 SGHRS and CDR2 YFSETQ. The length of the CDR3 is 20 amino acids, counting both ends. The CDR3 here is CASSLMGGLPDSRRAGELFF.

CDR3 loop: CASSLEAGEGETQYF. The CDR3 DNA reads as TGCGCCAGCAGCTTGGAGGCGGGAGAAGGAGAGACCCAGTACTTC. This sequence joins TRBV5-1 and TRBJ2-5; the match to TRBD2 covers 7 bases. The V gene end was trimmed by 0 bases and the J gene end by 4 bases; junction bases not matched to a gene: 6. Germline CDR1 and CDR2: SGHRS and YFSETQ. CDR3 length: 15 residues.

The chain joins TRBV2 to TRBJ2-5, with TRBD2 matching 8 bases. Matching the DNA end better, TRBJ2-7 makes the J call doubtful. The CDR3 runs to 14 residues. Germline V lookup: CDR1 SNHLY, CDR2 FYNNEI. The chain's CDR3 is CASSVERELYEQYF. DNA for the CDR3: TGTGCCAGCAGTGTAGAGCGGGAGCTCTACGAGCAGTACTTC.

This clone has a handful of counts. The V and J genes are TRBV27 and TRBJ2-3, with 9 bases that match TRBD1. The J segment lost 4 bases and the V segment lost 6 bases, leaving 8 bases of the junction unmatched. The germline gives CDR1 MNHEY, CDR2 SMNVEV (reference sequence). The CDR3 is made up of 15 amino acids. The CDR3 here is CASSNRDRVSDTQYF. In DNA form, the CDR3 reads TGTGCCAGCAGCAACCGGGACAGGGTATCAGATACGCAGTATTTT.

The chain combines TRBV19 with TRBJ2-7; D may be TRBD1 (5 bases). CDR3 size: 14 residues. Germline values: CDR1 LNHDA, CDR2 SQIVND (reference sequence). The V and J ends lost 1 base and 5 bases respectively, with 12 bases between them. CDR3 nucleotide sequence: TGTGCCAGTAGTATAGCGGGTTGGGGCGACGAGCAGTACTTC. This codes for CASSIAGWGDEQYF. The full variable domain, in which reference TRBV19 and TRBJ2-7 provide the parts outside the CDR3, is DGGITQSPKYLFRKEGQNVTLSCEQNLNHDAMYWYRQDPGQGLRLIYYSQIVNDFQKGDIAEGYSVSREKKESFPLTVTSAQKNPTAFYLCASSIAGWGDEQYFGPGTRLTVT.

V and J are TRBV29-1 and TRBJ2-5, with 12 bases identical to TRBD2. In germline, CDR1 is SQVTM, CDR2 ANQGSEA. The CDR3 sequence is 17 residues long. The V gene end was trimmed by 5 bases and the J gene end by 2 bases; junction bases not matched to a gene: 12. CDR3 residues: CSVLGETSGSRQETQYF. The CDR3, as DNA: TGCAGCGTTTTGGGGGAGACTAGCGGGAGTAGGCAAGAGACCCAGTACTTC.

J is TRBJ2-4 and V is TRBV5-4; TRBD1 might be the D (6 bases). V dropped 1 base and J dropped 7 bases, with 15 bases sitting between them. The germline V gene has CDR1 SGHNT and CDR2 YYREEE (reference sequence). There are 15 residues in the CDR3. The CDR3 bases are TGTGCCAGCAGCTTGTCAGGGGTAGGCAGTAACATTCAGTACTTC. Amino acids: CASSLSGVGSNIQYF. Combining the CDR3 with reference TRBV5-4 and TRBJ2-4 gives the whole variable domain ETGVTQSPTHLIKTRGQQVTLRCSSQSGHNTVSWYQQALGQGPQFIFQYYREEENGRGNFPPRFSGLQFPNYSSELNVNALELDDSALYLCASSLSGVGSNIQYFGAGTRLSVL.

The chain joins TRBV5-8 to TRBJ2-3, with D possibly TRBD2 on 5 matching bases. From germline, CDR1 is SGHTS and CDR2 YDEGEE. The CDR3 is 12 amino acids. The germline V and J ends were trimmed by 5 bases and 5 bases, with 9 bases remaining between them. In DNA, the CDR3 is TGTGCCAGCAGGGACTTTGGAGATACGCAGTATTTT. This codes for CASRDFGDTQYF.